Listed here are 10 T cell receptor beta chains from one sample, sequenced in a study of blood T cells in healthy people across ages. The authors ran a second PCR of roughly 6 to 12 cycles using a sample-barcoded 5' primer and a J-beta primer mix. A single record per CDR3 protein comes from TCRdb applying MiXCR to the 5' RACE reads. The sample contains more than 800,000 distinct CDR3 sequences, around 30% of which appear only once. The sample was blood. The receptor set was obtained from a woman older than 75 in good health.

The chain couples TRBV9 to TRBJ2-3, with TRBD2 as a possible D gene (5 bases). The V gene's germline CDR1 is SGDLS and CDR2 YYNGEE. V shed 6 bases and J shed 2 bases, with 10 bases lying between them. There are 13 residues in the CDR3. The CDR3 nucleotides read TGTGCCAGCAAATCGGGAAACACAGATACGCAGTATTTT. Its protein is CASKSGNTDTQYF.

As DNA, the CDR3 is TGTGCCAGTAGTATCCCTAGGGGGGTTTACAATGAGCAGTACTTC. This translates into CASSIPRGVYNEQYF. The chain carries TRBV19 and TRBJ2-5; D is perhaps TRBD1 or TRBD2 (6 bases each). Germline CDR1 reads LNHDA; CDR2 reads SQIVND (reference sequence). Trimming left V 3 bases short and J 11 bases short, with 22 bases between. This CDR3 has 15 residues.

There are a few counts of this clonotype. CDR3 protein: CASSQGAGQNTEAFF. The CDR3 bases are TGTGCCAGCAGCCAAGGGGCAGGACAGAACACTGAAGCTTTCTTT. The genes are TRBV3-1 and TRBJ1-1; perhaps TRBD1 as D (5 bases). This CDR3 spans 15 amino acids. V shed 1 base and J shed 1 base, with 10 bases lying between them. CDR1 is LGHDT and CDR2 is YNNKEL in the germline V gene (reference sequence).

As DNA, the CDR3 is TGCGCCAGCACGCTTCGAAGGGGGGCCTTATATAATTCACCCCTCCACTTT. Protein: CASTLRRGALYNSPLHF. This rearrangement joins TRBV5-1 to TRBJ1-6, with D possibly matching TRBD1 (6 bases). V was trimmed by 6 bases and J by 4 bases, leaving 20 bases between them. The CDR3 has 17 amino acids. Germline loops: CDR1 SGHRS, CDR2 YFSETQ. Complete variable domain (other parts from reference TRBV5-1 and TRBJ1-6): KAGVTQTPRYLIKTRGQQVTLSCSPISGHRSVSWYQQTPGQGLQFLFEYFSETQRNKGNFPGRFSGRQFSNSRSEMNVSTLELGDSALYLCASTLRRGALYNSPLHFGNGTRLTVT.

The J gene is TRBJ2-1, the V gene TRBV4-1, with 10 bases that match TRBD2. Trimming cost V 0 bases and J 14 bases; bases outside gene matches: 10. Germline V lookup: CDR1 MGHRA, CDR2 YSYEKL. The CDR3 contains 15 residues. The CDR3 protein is CASSQEGVSGRREFF. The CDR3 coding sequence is TGCGCCAGCAGCCAAGAGGGTGTTAGCGGGAGGCGAGAGTTCTTC.

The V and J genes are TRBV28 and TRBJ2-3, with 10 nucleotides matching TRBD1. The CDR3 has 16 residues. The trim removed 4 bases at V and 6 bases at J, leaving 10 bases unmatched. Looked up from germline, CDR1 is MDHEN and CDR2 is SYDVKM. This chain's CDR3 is CASSSTGTGENDTQYF. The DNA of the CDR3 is TGTGCCAGCAGTTCTACCGGGACAGGGGAGAACGATACGCAGTATTTT.

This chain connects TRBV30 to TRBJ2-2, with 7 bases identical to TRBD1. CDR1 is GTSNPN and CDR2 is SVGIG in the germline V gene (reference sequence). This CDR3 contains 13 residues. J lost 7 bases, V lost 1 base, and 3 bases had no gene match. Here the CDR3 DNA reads TGTGCCTGGAGTGGCAGGGGGAACGGGGAGCTGTTTTTT. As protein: CAWSGRGNGELFF.

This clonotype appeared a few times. CDR3 sequence: CASSLGGPGSNQPQHF. CDR3 DNA: TGTGCCAGCAGCTTAGGGGGGCCGGGTAGCAATCAGCCCCAGCATTTT. This chain links TRBV5-5 with TRBJ1-5, with a possible D match to TRBD1 (6 bases). Between the trimmed V and J ends, which lost 2 bases and 0 bases, there was a span of 12 bases. The germline gives CDR1 SGHKS, CDR2 YYEKEE (reference sequence). CDR3 length: 16 amino acids.

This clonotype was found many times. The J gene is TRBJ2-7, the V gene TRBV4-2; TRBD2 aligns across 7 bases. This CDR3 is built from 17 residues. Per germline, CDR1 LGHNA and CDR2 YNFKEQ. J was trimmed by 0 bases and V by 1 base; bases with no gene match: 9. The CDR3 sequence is CASSQGTGGGISYEQYF. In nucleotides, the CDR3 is TGTGCCAGCAGCCAAGGGACGGGCGGGGGAATCTCCTACGAGCAGTACTTC.

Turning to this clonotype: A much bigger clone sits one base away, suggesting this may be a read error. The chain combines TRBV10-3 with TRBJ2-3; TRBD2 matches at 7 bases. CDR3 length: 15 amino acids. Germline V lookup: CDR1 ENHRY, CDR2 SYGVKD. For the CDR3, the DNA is TGTGCCGTCAGTACCGGCGGGGGAATCCCAGATACGCAGTATTTT. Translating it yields CAVSTGGGIPDTQYF.